These T cell receptor beta chains were read from a single sample in a study of PD-1 blockade in classical Hodgkin lymphoma. Profiled with immunoSEQ multiplex PCR; TCRdb holds only in-frame clones, not every one. The table has roughly 64,000 clones, about 90% seen once. The sequenced sample was peripheral blood mononuclear cells (PBMCs), obtained before the fourth cycle of nivolumab. The receptors originated from a human donor with classical Hodgkin lymphoma. Each CDR3 is given with its conserved first and last residue. The D gene is left open where the match is weak. Rows may omit the clone size; those that give it use once, few, many or a size class.

J gene	V gene	clone size	D gene	CDR3 protein	CDR3 DNA
TRBJ1-1	TRBV18	-	TRBD1	CASSADRGAEAFF	TGTGCCAGCTCAGCGGACAGGGGCGCTGAAGCTTTCTTT
TRBJ2-5	TRBV28	-	TRBD1	CASSFPGTGGSETQYF	TGTGCCAGCAGTTTCCCAGGGACAGGTGGCAGCGAGACCCAGTACTTC
TRBJ2-3	TRBV7-2	-	-	CASSLGLGTDTQYF	TGTGCCAGCAGCTTAGGGCTAGGCACAGATACGCAGTATTTT
TRBJ2-3	TRBV4-1	once	-	CASSRRGASFGDTQYF	TGCGCCAGCAGCCGCCGGGGGGCGAGTTTTGGTGATACGCAGTATTTT
TRBJ2-7	TRBV7-8	-	-	CASSARQDSYEQYF	TGTGCCAGCAGCGCTAGACAGGACTCCTACGAGCAGTACTTC
TRBJ2-7	TRBV15	-	-	CATSSSDSYEQYF	TGTGCCACCAGCAGTTCCGACAGCTACGAGCAGTACTTC
TRBJ1-5	TRBV4-1	-	TRBD1	CASSQGGQGLANQPQHF	TGCGCCAGCAGCCAAGGTGGACAGGGATTAGCAAATCAGCCCCAGCATTTT
TRBJ2-3	TRBV6-5	-	TRBD1	CASSYLGQWGPDTQYF	TGTGCTAGCAGTTACCTGGGACAGTGGGGTCCGGATACGCAGTATTTT
TRBJ1-2	TRBV11-2	-	-	CASSLVESDGYTF	TGTGCCAGCAGCTTAGTCGAGTCGGATGGCTACACCTTC
TRBJ1-6	TRBV2	-	-	CASSGRGELHF	TGTGCCAGTAGCGGACGGGGCGAACTCCACTTT
TRBJ1-1	TRBV6-5	-	-	CASSYSPGTEAFF	TGTGCCAGCAGTTACTCGCCCGGAACTGAAGCTTTCTTT
TRBJ1-2	TRBV27	few	-	CASSFSQGSYGYTF	TGTGCCAGCAGTTTCAGCCAAGGGTCCTATGGCTACACCTTC
TRBJ1-2	TRBV19	-	-	CASSIPSIGGSYTF	TGTGCCAGTAGTATACCCTCGATCGGGGGGAGCTACACCTTC
TRBJ2-1	TRBV27	-	-	CASSIQGGTRNEQFF	TGTGCCAGCAGTATCCAGGGGGGGACGAGAAATGAGCAGTTCTTC
TRBJ2-7	TRBV14	-	-	CASSQVVGHSYEQYF	TGTGCCAGCAGCCAAGTAGTGGGACACTCATACGAGCAGTACTTC
TRBJ1-2	TRBV2	-	-	CASSEALGQGLVVLGYTF	TGTGCCAGCAGTGAAGCGCTAGGGCAGGGCCTTGTGGTTTTAGGCTACACCTTC
TRBJ2-5	TRBV19	-	-	CASSIERTEYQETQYF	TGTGCCAGTAGTATAGAGAGGACAGAGTACCAAGAGACCCAGTACTTC
TRBJ2-5	TRBV5-4	-	TRBD2	CASSPAGLAGEETQYF	TGTGCCAGCAGCCCGGCGGGACTAGCGGGGGAAGAGACCCAGTACTTC
TRBJ2-5	TRBV30	-	-	CAWSVIEETQYF	TGTGCCTGGAGTGTTATTGAAGAGACCCAGTACTTC
TRBJ2-7	TRBV29-1	once	-	CSVVSPAYEQYF	TGCAGCGTTGTCTCGCCAGCCTACGAGCAGTACTTC
TRBJ2-6	TRBV5-6	-	-	CASSIDGQGMAGANVLTF	TGTGCCAGCAGCATCGACGGGCAGGGTATGGCTGGGGCCAACGTCCTGACTTTC
TRBJ2-5	TRBV10-3	-	TRBD2	CAISVGGTWTTSGQETQYF	TGTGCCATCAGTGTGGGGGGTACGTGGACAACTAGCGGCCAAGAGACCCAGTACTTC
TRBJ2-5	TRBV11-2	-	-	CASSLPTWEETQYF	TGTGCCAGCAGCTTACCGACGTGGGAAGAGACCCAGTACTTC
TRBJ2-7	TRBV7-9	-	-	CASSLEGVYEQYF	TGTGCCAGCAGCTTGGAAGGAGTCTACGAGCAGTACTTC
TRBJ1-2	TRBV25-1	-	-	CASSEGGYDYGYTF	TGTGCCAGCAGTGAGGGGGGCTACGACTATGGCTACACCTTC
TRBJ1-2	TRBV5-1	-	-	CASCGGPTFRGYTF	TGCGCCAGCTGCGGGGGCCCCACGTTTAGGGGCTACACCTTC
TRBJ1-1	TRBV6-6	-	-	CASSYEGIHTEAFF	TGTGCCAGCAGTTACGAGGGGATTCACACTGAAGCTTTCTTT
TRBJ1-2	TRBV7-9	-	-	CASSLEHQVGGYTF	TGTGCCAGCAGCTTAGAACACCAAGTCGGGGGCTACACCTTC
TRBJ1-2	TRBV30	-	TRBD1	CAWRAGGTNNYGYTF	TGTGCCTGGAGGGCAGGGGGTACTAATAACTATGGCTACACCTTC
TRBJ2-1	TRBV6-4	once	-	CASKRVNEQFF	TGTGCCAGCAAGAGGGTAAATGAGCAGTTCTTC
TRBJ2-2	TRBV5-1	once	-	CASSFAPGRTNTGELFF	TGCGCCAGCAGCTTTGCACCGGGACGAACGAACACCGGGGAGCTGTTTTTT
TRBJ1-5	TRBV6-1	-	TRBD1	CASSQERGLNQPQHF	TGTGCCAGCAGTCAAGAAAGGGGGCTAAATCAGCCCCAGCATTTT
TRBJ1-1	TRBV12-5	-	TRBD1	CASAFGTGRFRTEAFF	TGTGCTAGTGCTTTCGGGACAGGCAGATTTCGGACTGAAGCTTTCTTT
TRBJ1-2	TRBV19	-	-	CASSIEDSLYYGYTF	TGTGCCAGTAGTATAGAAGACAGCCTTTACTATGGCTACACCTTC
TRBJ1-1	TRBV9	-	-	CASSVSGERGTEAFF	TGTGCCAGCAGCGTATCGGGAGAACGGGGCACTGAAGCTTTCTTT
TRBJ2-5	TRBV6-6	-	-	CASSPTGFGETQYF	TGTGCCAGCAGTCCCACGGGGTTCGGGGAGACCCAGTACTTC
TRBJ1-1	TRBV7-2	-	-	CASSSRVAGWGGTEAFF	TGTGCCAGCAGCTCAAGGGTAGCGGGTTGGGGGGGCACTGAAGCTTTCTTT
TRBJ1-6	TRBV7-9	-	-	CASRPWGAILQNSPLHF	TGTGCCAGCAGACCCTGGGGAGCCATATTACAAAATTCACCCCTCCACTTT
TRBJ2-7	TRBV7-2	-	-	CASSGGSSYEQYF	TGTGCCAGCTCTGGGGGGAGTTCCTACGAGCAGTACTTC
TRBJ2-7	TRBV15	-	-	CATSVTSPGVRGVEQYF	TGTGCCACCAGCGTAACATCCCCGGGAGTCCGAGGAGTGGAGCAGTACTTC
TRBJ2-1	TRBV7-9	-	-	CASSQLGGNSYNEQFF	TGTGCCAGCAGTCAATTAGGGGGAAACTCCTACAATGAGCAGTTCTTC
TRBJ1-6	TRBV6-4	-	-	CASSDSGGIGSPLHF	TGTGCCAGCAGTGACTCTGGGGGAATAGGTTCACCCCTCCACTTT
TRBJ2-3	TRBV27	-	TRBD1	CASSPRGRGTDTQYF	TGTGCCAGCAGTCCCAGGGGGCGAGGCACAGATACGCAGTATTTT
TRBJ2-4	TRBV11-2	-	TRBD1	CASSSLGQGLAKNIQYF	TGTGCCAGCAGCTCACTGGGACAGGGGTTAGCCAAAAACATTCAGTACTTC
TRBJ2-3	TRBV14	-	-	CASSQVRTWSRFHTDTQYF	TGTGCCAGCAGCCAAGTTAGGACTTGGAGCAGGTTTCACACAGATACGCAGTATTTT
TRBJ1-1	TRBV28	few	-	CASCFGGRTEAFF	TGTGCCAGCTGTTTCGGGGGGCGGACTGAAGCTTTCTTT
TRBJ2-1	TRBV5-1	-	TRBD2	CASSFGTRDYQNPNEQFF	TGCGCCAGCAGCTTCGGCACCCGGGACTATCAAAACCCAAATGAGCAGTTCTTC
TRBJ2-5	TRBV5-1	once	-	CASSLGGLPTPAQETQYF	TGCGCCAGCAGCTTGGGGGGGCTGCCGACCCCAGCACAAGAGACCCAGTACTTC
TRBJ1-5	TRBV14	-	-	CASSQGFWGLQPQHF	TGTGCCAGCAGCCAAGGGTTCTGGGGACTTCAGCCCCAGCATTTT
TRBJ2-3	TRBV6-4	-	-	CASSDGGSDTQYF	TGTGCCAGCAGTGACGGTGGCTCAGATACGCAGTATTTT
TRBJ2-7	TRBV6-1	-	-	CASSEAILRGSHEQYF	TGTGCCAGCAGTGAAGCGATCCTAAGAGGGAGCCACGAGCAGTACTTC
TRBJ2-5	TRBV6-1	-	TRBD2	CASSEVGLAGYETQYF	TGTGCCAGCAGTGAAGTCGGGCTAGCGGGGTATGAGACCCAGTACTTC
TRBJ1-3	TRBV7-9	few	-	CASSRLHLRGNTIYF	TGTGCCAGCAGCCGACTCCACCTGCGTGGAAACACCATATATTTT
TRBJ2-6	TRBV7-9	-	-	CASNWDKQNVLTF	TGTGCCAGCAATTGGGACAAGCAAAACGTCCTGACTTTC
TRBJ2-2	TRBV7-6	-	TRBD2	CASRQGLAVNTGELFF	TGTGCCAGCAGACAAGGACTAGCGGTGAACACCGGGGAGCTGTTTTTT
TRBJ1-5	TRBV6-4	-	TRBD1	CASSDPTGYHPPQHF	TGTGCCAGCAGTGACCCGACAGGGTATCATCCGCCCCAGCATTTT
TRBJ2-1	TRBV27	-	-	CASSLSPSGGNEQFF	TGTGCCAGCAGTTTATCTCCATCCGGAGGGAATGAGCAGTTCTTC
TRBJ2-2	TRBV5-4	-	TRBD2	CASSLGKRGGPGELFF	TGTGCCAGCAGCTTGGGAAAGCGGGGGGGCCCCGGGGAGCTGTTTTTT
TRBJ2-7	TRBV19	-	-	CASRASGVYEQYF	TGTGCCAGTAGGGCCTCGGGAGTATACGAGCAGTACTTC
TRBJ2-6	TRBV2	-	-	CASSDKGMRASGANVLTF	TGTGCCAGCAGTGATAAAGGGATGAGGGCCTCTGGGGCCAACGTCCTGACTTTC